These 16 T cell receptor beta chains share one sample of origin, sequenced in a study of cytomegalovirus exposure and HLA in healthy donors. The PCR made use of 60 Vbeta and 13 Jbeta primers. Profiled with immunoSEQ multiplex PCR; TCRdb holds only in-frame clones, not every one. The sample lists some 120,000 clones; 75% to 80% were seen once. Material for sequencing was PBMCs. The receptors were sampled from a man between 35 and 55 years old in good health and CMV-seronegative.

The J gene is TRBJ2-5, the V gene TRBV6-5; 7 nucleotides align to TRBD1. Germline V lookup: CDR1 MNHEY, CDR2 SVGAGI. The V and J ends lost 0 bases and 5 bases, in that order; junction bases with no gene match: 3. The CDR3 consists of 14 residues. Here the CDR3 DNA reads TGTGCCAGCAGTTACTCGAAGGGGGCGGAGACCCAGTACTTC. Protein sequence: CASSYSKGAETQYF.

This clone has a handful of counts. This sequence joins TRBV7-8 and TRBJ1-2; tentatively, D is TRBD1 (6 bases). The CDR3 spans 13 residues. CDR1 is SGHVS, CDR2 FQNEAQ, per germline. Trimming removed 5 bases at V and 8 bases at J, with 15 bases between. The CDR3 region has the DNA TGTGCCAGCAGCCCCCTGACAGGAGGCGGCTACACCTTC. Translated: CASSPLTGGGYTF.

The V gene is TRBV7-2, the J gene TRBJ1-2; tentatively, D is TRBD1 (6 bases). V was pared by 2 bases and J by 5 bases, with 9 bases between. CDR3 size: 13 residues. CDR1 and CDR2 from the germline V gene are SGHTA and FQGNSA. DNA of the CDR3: TGTGCCAGCAGCTTATTGGACAGATATGGCTACACCTTC. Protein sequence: CASSLLDRYGYTF. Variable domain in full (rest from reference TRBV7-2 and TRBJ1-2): GAGVSQSPSNKVTEKGKDVELRCDPISGHTALYWYRQSLGQGLEFLIYFQGNSAPDKSGLPSDRFSAERTGGSVSTLTIQRTQQEDSAVYLCASSLLDRYGYTFGSGTRLTVV.

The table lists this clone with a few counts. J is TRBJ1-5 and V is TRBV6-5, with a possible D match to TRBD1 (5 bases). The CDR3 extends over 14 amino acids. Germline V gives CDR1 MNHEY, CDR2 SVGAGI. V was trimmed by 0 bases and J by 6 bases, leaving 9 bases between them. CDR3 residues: CASSYSGEGQPQHF. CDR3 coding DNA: TGTGCCAGCAGTTACTCGGGGGAGGGTCAGCCCCAGCATTTT.

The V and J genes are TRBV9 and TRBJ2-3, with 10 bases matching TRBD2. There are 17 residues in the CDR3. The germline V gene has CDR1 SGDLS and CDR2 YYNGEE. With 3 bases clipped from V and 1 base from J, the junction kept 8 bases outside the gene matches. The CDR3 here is CASSALPLAGGTDTQYF. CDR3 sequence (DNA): TGTGCCAGCAGCGCCTTACCTCTAGCGGGGGGCACAGATACGCAGTATTTT.

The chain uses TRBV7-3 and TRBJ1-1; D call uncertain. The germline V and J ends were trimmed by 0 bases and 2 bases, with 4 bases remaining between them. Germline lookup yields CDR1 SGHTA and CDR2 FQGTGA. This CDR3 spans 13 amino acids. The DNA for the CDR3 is TGTGCCAGCAGCTTAACCCTTAACACTGAAGCTTTCTTT. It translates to CASSLTLNTEAFF.

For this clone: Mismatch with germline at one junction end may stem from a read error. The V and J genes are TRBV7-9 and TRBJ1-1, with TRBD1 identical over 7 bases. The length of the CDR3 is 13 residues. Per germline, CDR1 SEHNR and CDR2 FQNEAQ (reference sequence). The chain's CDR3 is CSSSLGTVGEAFF. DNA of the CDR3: TGTTCCAGCAGCTTAGGGACAGTCGGGGAAGCTTTCTTT.

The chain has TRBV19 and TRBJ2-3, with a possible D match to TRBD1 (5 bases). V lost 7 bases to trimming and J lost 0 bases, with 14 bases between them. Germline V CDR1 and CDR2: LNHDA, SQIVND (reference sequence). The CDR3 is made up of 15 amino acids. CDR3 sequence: CASTPPGLSTDTQYF. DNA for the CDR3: TGTGCCAGTACCCCCCCAGGGCTAAGCACAGATACGCAGTATTTT.

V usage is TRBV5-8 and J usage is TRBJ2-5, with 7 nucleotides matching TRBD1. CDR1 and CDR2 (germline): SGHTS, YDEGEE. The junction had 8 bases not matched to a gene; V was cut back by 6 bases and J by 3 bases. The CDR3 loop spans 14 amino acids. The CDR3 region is CASISDRVKETQYF. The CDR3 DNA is TGTGCCAGCATCAGTGACAGGGTTAAAGAGACCCAGTACTTC.

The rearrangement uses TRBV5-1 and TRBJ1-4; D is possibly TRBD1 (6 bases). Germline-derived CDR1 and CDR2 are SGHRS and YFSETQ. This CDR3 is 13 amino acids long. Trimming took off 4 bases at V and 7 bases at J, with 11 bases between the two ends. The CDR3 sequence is CASSLRDTEKLFF. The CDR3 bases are TGCGCCAGCAGCCTAAGGGACACTGAAAAACTGTTTTTT.

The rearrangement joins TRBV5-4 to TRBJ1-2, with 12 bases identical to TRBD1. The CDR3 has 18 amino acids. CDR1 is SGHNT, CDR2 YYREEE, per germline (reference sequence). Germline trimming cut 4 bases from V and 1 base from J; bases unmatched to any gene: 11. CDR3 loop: CASSDGTGGASINYGYTF. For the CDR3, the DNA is TGTGCCAGCAGCGACGGGACAGGGGGCGCGTCAATTAACTATGGCTACACCTTC. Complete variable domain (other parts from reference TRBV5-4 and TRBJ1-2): ETGVTQSPTHLIKTRGQQVTLRCSSQSGHNTVSWYQQALGQGPQFIFQYYREEENGRGNFPPRFSGLQFPNYSSELNVNALELDDSALYLCASSDGTGGASINYGYTFGSGTRLTVV.

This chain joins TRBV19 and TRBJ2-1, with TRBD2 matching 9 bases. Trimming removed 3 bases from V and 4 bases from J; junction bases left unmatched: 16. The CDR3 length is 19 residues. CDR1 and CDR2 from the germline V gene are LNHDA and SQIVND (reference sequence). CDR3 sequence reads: CASSIRDGRGLAVYNEQFF. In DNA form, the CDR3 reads TGTGCCAGTAGTATCCGAGACGGGAGGGGACTAGCCGTTTACAATGAGCAGTTCTTC. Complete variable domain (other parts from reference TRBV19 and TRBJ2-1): DGGITQSPKYLFRKEGQNVTLSCEQNLNHDAMYWYRQDPGQGLRLIYYSQIVNDFQKGDIAEGYSVSREKKESFPLTVTSAQKNPTAFYLCASSIRDGRGLAVYNEQFFGPGTRLTVL.

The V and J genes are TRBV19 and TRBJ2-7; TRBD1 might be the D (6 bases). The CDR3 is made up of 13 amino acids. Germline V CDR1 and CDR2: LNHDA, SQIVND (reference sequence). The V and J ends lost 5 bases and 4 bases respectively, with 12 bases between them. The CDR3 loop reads CASSRRTAYEQYF. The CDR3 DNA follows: TGTGCCAGTAGTCGGCGGACAGCATACGAGCAGTACTTC.

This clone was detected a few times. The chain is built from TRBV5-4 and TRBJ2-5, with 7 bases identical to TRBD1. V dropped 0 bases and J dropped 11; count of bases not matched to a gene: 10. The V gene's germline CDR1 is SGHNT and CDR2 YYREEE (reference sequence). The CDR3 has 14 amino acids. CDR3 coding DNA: TGTGCCAGCAGCTTGGGACAGGGTGGATTGGTGCAGTACTTC. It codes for CASSLGQGGLVQYF.

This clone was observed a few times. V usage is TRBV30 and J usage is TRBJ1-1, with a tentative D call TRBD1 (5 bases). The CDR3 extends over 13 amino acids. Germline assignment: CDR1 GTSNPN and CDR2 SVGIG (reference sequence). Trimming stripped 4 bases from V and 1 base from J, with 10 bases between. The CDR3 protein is CAWNRQRNTEAFF. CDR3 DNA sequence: TGTGCCTGGAACCGACAGAGGAACACTGAAGCTTTCTTT.

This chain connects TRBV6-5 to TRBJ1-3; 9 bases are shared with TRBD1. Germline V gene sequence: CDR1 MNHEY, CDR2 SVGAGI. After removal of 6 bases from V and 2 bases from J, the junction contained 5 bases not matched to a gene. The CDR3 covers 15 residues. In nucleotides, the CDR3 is TGTGCCAGCAGGAGGACAGGGGAGGCTGGAAACACCATATATTTT. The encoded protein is CASRRTGEAGNTIYF.